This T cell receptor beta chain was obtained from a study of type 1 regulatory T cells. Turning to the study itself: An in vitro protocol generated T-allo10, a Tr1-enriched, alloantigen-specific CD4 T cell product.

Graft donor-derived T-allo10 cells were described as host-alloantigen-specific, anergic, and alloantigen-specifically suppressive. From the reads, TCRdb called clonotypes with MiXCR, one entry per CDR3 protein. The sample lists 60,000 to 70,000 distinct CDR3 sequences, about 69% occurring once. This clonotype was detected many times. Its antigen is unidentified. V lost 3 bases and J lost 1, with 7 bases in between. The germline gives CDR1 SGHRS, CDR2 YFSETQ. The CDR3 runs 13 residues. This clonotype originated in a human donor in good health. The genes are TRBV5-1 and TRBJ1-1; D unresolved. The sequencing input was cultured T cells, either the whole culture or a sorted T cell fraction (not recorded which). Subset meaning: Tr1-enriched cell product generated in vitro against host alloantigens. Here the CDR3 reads CASSSPANTEAFF. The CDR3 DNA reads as TGCGCCAGCAGCTCGCCAGCGAACACTGAAGCTTTCTTT.